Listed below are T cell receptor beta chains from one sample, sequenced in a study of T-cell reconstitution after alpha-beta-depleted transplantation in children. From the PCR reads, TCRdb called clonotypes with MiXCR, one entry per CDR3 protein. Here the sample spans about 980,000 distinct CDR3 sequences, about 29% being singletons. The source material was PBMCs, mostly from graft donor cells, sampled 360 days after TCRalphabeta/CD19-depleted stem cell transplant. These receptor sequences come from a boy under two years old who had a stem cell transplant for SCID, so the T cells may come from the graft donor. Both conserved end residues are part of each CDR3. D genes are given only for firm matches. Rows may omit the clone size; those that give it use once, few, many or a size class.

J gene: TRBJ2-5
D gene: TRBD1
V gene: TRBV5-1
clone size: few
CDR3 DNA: TGCGCCAGCAGCTTGGTGGGACAGGGGTCAGGAGAGACCCAGTACTTC
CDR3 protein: CASSLVGQGSGETQYF

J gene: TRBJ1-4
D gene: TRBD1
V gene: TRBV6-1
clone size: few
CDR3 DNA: TGTGCCAGCAGTCCCCGAATGGACAGGGGATTTCCTGAAAAACTGTTTTTT
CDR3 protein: CASSPRMDRGFPEKLFF

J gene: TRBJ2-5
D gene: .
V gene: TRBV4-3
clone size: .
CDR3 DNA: TGCGCCAGCAGCAAGGACATCCAAGAGACCCAGTACTTC
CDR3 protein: CASSKDIQETQYF

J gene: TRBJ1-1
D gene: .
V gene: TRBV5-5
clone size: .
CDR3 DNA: TGTGCCAGCGGACACAGGGATGAAGCTTTCTTT
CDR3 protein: CASGHRDEAFF

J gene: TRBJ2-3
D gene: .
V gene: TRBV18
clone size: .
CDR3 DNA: TGTGCCAGCTCACCCCCCCGGAGCAGCACAGATACGCAGTATTTT
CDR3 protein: CASSPPRSSTDTQYF

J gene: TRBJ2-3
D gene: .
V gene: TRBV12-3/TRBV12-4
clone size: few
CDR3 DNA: TGTGCCAGCAGTTCTGGGGGGCTCAGCACAGATACGCAGTATTTT
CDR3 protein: CASSSGGLSTDTQYF

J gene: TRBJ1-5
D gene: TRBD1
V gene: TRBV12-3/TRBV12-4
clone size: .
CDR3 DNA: TGTGCCAGCAGTACTACAGGGGTGCGGAATCAGCCCCAGCATTTT
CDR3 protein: CASSTTGVRNQPQHF

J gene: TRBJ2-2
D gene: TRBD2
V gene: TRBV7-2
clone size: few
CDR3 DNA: TGTGCCAGCACTGCGGGGGGCCCGAACACCGGGGAGCTGTTTTTT
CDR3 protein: CASTAGGPNTGELFF

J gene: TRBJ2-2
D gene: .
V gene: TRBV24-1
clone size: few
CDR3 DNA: TGTGCCACCAGTGATACGGGCCAGAAACTCACCGGGGAGCTGTTTTTT
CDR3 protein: CATSDTGQKLTGELFF

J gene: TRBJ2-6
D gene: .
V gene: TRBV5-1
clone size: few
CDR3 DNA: TGCGCCAGCAGCTTGGGCCGGACAGTGAGAACCTCTGGGGCCAACGTCCTGACTTTC
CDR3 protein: CASSLGRTVRTSGANVLTF

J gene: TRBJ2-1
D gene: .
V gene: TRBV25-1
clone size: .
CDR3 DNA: TGTGCCAGCAGTTTGGGCTTGCCGGGTCACAATGAGCAGTTCTTC
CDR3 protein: CASSLGLPGHNEQFF

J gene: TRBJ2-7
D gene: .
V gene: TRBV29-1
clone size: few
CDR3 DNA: TGCAGCGTGGCCCTTGGGGGCTCCTACGAGCAGTACTTC
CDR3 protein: CSVALGGSYEQYF

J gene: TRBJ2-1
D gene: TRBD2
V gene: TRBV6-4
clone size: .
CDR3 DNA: TGTGCCAGCAGTGAACCTAGCGGAGACTACAATGAGCAGTTCTTC
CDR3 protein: CASSEPSGDYNEQFF

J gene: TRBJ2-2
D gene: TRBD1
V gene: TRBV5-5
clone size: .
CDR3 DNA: TGTGCCAGCAGCTTTGCCGGGACAGGGAGCAACACCGGGGAGCTGTTTTTT
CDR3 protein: CASSFAGTGSNTGELFF

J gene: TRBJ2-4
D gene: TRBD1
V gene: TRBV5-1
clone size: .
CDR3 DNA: TGCGCCAGCAGCCCGGGTCGTGAGGGGGCAGCCAAAAACATTCAGTACTTC
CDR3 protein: CASSPGREGAAKNIQYF

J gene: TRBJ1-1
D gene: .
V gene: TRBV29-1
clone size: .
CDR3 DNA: TGCAGCGTTCGGGCAGCGAACACTGAAGCTTTCTTT
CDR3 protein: CSVRAANTEAFF

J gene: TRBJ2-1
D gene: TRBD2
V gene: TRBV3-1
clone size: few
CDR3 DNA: TGTGCCAGCAGCTCCGGACGGGGGGGGCCCAATGAGCAGTTCTTC
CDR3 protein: CASSSGRGGPNEQFF

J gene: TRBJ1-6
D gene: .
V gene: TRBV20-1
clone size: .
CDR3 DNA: TGCAGTGCGGTCAGGGTATCACCCCTCCACTTT
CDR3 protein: CSAVRVSPLHF

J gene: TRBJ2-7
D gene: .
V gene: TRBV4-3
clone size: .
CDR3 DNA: TGCGCCAGCAGCCAAGATCTTGGGGGGCACTACGAGCAGTACTTC
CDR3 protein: CASSQDLGGHYEQYF

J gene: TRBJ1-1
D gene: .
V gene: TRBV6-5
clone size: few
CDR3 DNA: TGTGCCAGCAGTTACTCGAAAGGCAGCTCTGAAGCTTTCTTT
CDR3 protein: CASSYSKGSSEAFF

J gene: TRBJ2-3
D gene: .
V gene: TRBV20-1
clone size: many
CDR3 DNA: TGCAGTGCTAGACGGCAGGGGATGGTCCCAGATACGCAGTATTTT
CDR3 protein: CSARRQGMVPDTQYF

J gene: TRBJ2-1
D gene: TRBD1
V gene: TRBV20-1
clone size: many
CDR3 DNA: TGCAGTGCTCAATTCGGACAGGCGATCTACAATGAGCAGTTCTTC
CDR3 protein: CSAQFGQAIYNEQFF

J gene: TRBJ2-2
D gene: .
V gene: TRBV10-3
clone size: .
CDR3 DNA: TGTGCCATCAGTGAGGTTGGGAACACCGGGGAGCTGTTTTTT
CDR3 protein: CAISEVGNTGELFF

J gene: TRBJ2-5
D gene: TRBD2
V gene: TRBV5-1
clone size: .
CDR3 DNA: TGCGCCAGCAGCTATTTAGCGGGGGGGCAAGAGACCCAGTACTTC
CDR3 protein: CASSYLAGGQETQYF

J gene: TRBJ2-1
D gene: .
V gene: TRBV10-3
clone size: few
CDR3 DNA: TGTGCCATCAGTGAGAAGAAGGGCAGCACCTTCTCCTACAATGAGCAGTTCTTC
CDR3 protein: CAISEKKGSTFSYNEQFF

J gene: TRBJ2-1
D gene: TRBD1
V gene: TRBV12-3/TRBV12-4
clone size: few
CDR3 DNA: TGTGCCAGCAGTTTAAGGGACAGGGTTAGCAATGAGCAGTTCTTC
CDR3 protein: CASSLRDRVSNEQFF